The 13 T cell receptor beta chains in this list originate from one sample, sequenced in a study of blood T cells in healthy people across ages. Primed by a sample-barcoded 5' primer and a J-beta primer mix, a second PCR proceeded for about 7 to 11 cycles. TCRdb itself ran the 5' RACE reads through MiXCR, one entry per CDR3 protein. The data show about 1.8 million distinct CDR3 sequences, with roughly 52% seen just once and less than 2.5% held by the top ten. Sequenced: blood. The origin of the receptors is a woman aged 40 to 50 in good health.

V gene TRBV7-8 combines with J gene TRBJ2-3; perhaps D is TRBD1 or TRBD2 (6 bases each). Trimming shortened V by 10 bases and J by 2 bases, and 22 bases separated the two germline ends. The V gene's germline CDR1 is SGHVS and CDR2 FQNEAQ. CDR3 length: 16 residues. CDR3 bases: TGTGCCACCGCGGGGTACAGGGTCTTTCCCACAGATACGCAGTATTTT. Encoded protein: CATAGYRVFPTDTQYF.

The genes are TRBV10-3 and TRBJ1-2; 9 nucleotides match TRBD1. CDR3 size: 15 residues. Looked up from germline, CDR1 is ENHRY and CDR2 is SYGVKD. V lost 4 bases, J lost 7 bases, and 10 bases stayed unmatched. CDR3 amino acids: CAISVGTGPYSGYTF. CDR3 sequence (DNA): TGTGCCATCAGTGTCGGGACAGGGCCCTACTCTGGCTACACCTTC.

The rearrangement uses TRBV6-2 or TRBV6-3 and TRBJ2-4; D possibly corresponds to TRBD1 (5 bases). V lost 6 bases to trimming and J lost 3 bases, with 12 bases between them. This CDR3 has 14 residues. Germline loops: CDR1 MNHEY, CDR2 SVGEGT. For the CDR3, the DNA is TGTGCCAGCAGGAACCCAACAGGCAAAAACATTCAGTACTTC. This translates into CASRNPTGKNIQYF.

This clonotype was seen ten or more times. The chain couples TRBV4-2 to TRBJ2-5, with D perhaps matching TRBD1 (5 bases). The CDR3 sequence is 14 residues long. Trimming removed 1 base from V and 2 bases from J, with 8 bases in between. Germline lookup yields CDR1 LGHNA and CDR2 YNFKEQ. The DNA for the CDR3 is TGTGCCAGCAGCCAAGGGGGCTTGCAAGAGACCCAGTACTTC. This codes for CASSQGGLQETQYF.

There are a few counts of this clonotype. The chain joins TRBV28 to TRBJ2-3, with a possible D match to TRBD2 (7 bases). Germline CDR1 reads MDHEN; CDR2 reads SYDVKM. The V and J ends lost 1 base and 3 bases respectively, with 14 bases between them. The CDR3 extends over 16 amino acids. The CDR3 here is CASSLLRGGGTDTQYF. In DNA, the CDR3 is TGTGCCAGCAGTTTATTGAGGGGGGGCGGGACAGATACGCAGTATTTT.

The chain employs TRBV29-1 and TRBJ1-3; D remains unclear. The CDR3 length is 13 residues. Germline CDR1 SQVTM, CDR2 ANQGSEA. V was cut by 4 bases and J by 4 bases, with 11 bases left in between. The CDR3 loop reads CSVGSLGGNTIYF. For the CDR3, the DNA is TGCAGCGTTGGATCCCTGGGGGGAAACACCATATATTTT.

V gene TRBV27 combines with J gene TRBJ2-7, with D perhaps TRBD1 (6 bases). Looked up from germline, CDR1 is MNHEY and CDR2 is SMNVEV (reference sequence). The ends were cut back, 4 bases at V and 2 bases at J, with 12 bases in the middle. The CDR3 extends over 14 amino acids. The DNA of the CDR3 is TGTGCCAGCAGTTATCAAGCAGGGGCCTACGAGCAGTACTTC. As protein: CASSYQAGAYEQYF.

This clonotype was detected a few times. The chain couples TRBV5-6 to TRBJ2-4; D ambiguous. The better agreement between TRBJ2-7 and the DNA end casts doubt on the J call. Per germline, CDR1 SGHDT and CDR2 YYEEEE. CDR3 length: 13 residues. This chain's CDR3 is CASSVVPGYEQYF. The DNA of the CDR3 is TGTGCCAGCAGCGTGGTACCAGGATACGAGCAGTACTTC.

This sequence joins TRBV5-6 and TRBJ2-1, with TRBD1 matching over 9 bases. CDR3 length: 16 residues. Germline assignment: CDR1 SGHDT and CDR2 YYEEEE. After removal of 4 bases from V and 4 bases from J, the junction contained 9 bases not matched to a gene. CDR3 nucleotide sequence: TGTGCCAGCAGCCTAAAACAGGGGGCTTTGTACAATGAGCAGTTCTTC. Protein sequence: CASSLKQGALYNEQFF.

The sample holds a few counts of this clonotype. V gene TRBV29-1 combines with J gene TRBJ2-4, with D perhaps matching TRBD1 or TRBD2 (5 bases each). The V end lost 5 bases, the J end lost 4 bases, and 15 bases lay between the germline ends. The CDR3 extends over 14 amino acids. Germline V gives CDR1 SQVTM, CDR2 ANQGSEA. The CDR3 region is CSVIGTVSKNIQYF. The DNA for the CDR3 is TGCAGCGTTATCGGGACGGTATCGAAAAACATTCAGTACTTC.

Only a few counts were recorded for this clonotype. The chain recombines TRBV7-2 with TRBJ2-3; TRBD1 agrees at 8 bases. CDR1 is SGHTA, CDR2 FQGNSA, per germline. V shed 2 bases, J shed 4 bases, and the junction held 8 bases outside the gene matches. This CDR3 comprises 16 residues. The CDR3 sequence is CASSLNSAGGPDTQYF. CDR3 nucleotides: TGTGCCAGCAGCTTAAACAGTGCAGGGGGCCCAGATACGCAGTATTTT.

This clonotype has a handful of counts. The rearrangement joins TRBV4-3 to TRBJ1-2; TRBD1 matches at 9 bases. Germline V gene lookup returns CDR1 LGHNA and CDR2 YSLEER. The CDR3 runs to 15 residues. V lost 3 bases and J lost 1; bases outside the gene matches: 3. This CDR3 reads CASSQRTGDNYGYTF. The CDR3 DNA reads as TGCGCCAGCAGCCAGCGGACAGGGGATAACTATGGCTACACCTTC.

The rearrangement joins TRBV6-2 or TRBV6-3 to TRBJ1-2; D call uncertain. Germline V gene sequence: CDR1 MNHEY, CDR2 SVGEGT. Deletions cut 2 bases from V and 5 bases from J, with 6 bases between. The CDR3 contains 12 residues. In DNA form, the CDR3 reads TGTGCCAGCAGTTACCCGGCATATGGCTACACCTTC. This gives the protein CASSYPAYGYTF.